This TCR beta chain was captured by sequencing in a study of T cell responses to AZD1222 COVID-19 vaccine. Comments on this clone: Antigen: not known.

The CDR3 is 15 residues long. The germline V gene encodes CDR1 MGHDK and CDR2 SYGVNS. Trimming removed 2 bases from V and 1 base from J; junction bases left unmatched: 4. Broader study findings: With two AZD1222 doses given, Spike-specific TCR breadth and depth both rose. Of spike-specific TCRs, nearly half reportedly target regions left unmutated in variants.

Sequencing was performed with immunoSEQ multiplex PCR; in TCRdb, only in-frame clones are kept and a portion is missing. The sample holds roughly 150,000 clones, approximately 93% seen once. The chain uses TRBV25-1 and TRBJ2-7; TRBD2 matches 8 bases. The specimen comprised peripheral blood, sampled 28 days after the second AZD1222 dose. The sequence was collected from an adult who received the AZD1222 COVID-19 vaccine. CDR3 nucleotides: TGTGCCAGCAGTGAAGTGGGCGGGAGGTCCTACGAGCAGTACTTC. This gives the protein CASSEVGGRSYEQYF.